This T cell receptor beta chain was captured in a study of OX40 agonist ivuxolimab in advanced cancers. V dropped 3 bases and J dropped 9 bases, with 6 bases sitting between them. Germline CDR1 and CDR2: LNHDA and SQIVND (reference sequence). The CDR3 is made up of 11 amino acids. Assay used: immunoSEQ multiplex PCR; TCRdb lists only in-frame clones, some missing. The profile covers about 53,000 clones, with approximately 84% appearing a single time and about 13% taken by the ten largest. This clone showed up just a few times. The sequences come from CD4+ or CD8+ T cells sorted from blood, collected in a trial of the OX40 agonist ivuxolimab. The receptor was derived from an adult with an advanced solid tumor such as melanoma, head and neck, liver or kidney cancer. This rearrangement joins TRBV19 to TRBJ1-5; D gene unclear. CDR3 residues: CASSIDGPQHF. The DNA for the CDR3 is TGTGCCAGTAGTATCGATGGGCCCCAGCATTTT.